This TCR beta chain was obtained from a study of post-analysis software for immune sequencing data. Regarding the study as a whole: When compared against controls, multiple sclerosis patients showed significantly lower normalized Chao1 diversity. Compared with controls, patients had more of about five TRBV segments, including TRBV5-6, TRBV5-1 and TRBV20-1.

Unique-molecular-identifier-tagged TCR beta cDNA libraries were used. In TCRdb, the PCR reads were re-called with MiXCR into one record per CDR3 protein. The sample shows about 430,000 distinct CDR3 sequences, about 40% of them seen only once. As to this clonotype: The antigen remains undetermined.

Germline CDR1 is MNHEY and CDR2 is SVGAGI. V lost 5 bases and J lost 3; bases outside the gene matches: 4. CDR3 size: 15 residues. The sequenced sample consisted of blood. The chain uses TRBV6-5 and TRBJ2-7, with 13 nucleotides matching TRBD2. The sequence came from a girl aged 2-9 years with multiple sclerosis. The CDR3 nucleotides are TGTGCCAGCAGTCAGACTAGCGGGAGGAACTACGAGCAGTACTTC. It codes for CASSQTSGRNYEQYF.